Below, one TCR beta chain is given with its context. The authors extracted RNA and reverse transcribed it into cDNA as the sequencing template. The protocol was immunoSEQ multiplex PCR, while the TCRdb copy is restricted to in-frame clones and leaves out a portion. The data hold about 140,000 clones, with 62% observed a single time. PBMCs served as the source from which CD4+ and CD8+ T cells were sorted. The sample belongs to a study of CD8+ T cells in alopecia areata. Germline V gene data show CDR1 as MGHRA and CDR2 as YSYEKL. The V segment lost 5 bases and the J segment 3 bases; nucleotides outside the gene matches: 13. The CDR3 sequence is 17 residues long.

Material: CD8+ T cells sorted from blood. The TCR sequence derives from a human donor in good health. The chain has TRBV4-1 and TRBJ2-3; 8 bases line up with TRBD2. This CDR3 reads CASSVRAPGGRTDTQYF. The CDR3, as DNA: TGCGCCAGCAGCGTAAGGGCCCCGGGCGGGAGGACAGATACGCAGTATTTT.